These 2 T cell receptor beta chains were all obtained from the same sample, sequenced in a study of T-cell memory formation after mild COVID-19. TCRdb called the 5' RACE reads again in MiXCR, with one record for every CDR3 protein. The sample has roughly 400,000 distinct CDR3 sequences; roughly 18% are singletons. Sequenced material: PBMCs or a T cell subset sorted from them (not recorded which). The receptors were sampled from a young man who had mild COVID-19 (a few samples of this study predate the infection). Cell type and time point are not known.

This clonotype came up a few times. The chain has TRBV7-2 and TRBJ2-3, with D possibly TRBD1 on 5 matching bases. Germline assignment: CDR1 SGHTA and CDR2 FQGNSA. V was clipped by 4 bases and J by 0 bases, with 11 bases between them. CDR3 length: 15 amino acids. CDR3: CASSSYSGSTDTQYF. The CDR3 DNA reads as TGTGCCAGCAGCTCCTACTCAGGGAGCACAGATACGCAGTATTTT.

The V gene is TRBV27, the J gene TRBJ2-2; 9 nucleotides match TRBD1. The CDR3 has 15 amino acids. V was pared by 10 bases and J by 3 bases, with 9 bases of the junction left unmatched. Germline V gene data show CDR1 as MNHEY and CDR2 as SMNVEV (reference sequence). The DNA for the CDR3 is TGTGCCACCCTCGGGGACAGGGACCACACCGGGGAGCTGTTTTTT. Translated, it gives CATLGDRDHTGELFF.